This entry features one T cell receptor (beta chain) sequence. This record comes from a study of blood T cell repertoires in COVID-19. On the study more broadly: Acute-phase and convalescent COVID-19 samples originated in the United States, Italy and Spain. T cells, B-cell-depleted T cells, or PBMCs provided the cDNA or gDNA that served as material.

This table comes from immunoSEQ multiplex PCR, and its TCRdb copy is limited to in-frame clones, with some not included. The table shows roughly 160,000 clones, with around 87% occurring only once. This CDR3 region has 17 residues. The germline V gene encodes CDR1 PRHDT and CDR2 FYEKMQ (reference sequence). V gave up 5 bases and J gave up 4 bases, with 23 bases separating them. The sample comprised peripheral blood. This chain uses TRBV13 with TRBJ1-2; possibly TRBD1 for D (6 bases). The source of this sequence is an elderly woman with COVID-19, enrolled during active disease. The CDR3 DNA reads as TGTGCCAGCAGCGAGAGAACGGACAGCCTTTCGGTCTATGGCTACACCTTC. This codes for CASSERTDSLSVYGYTF.